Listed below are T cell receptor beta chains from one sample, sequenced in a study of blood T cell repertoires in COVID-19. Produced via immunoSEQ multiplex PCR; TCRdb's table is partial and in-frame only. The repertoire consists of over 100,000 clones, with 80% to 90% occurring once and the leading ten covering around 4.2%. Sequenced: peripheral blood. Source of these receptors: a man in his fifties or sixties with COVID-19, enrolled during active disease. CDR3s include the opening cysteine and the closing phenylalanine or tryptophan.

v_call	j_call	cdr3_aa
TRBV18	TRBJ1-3	CASSPRQGVHTIYF
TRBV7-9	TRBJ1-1	CASSLHLGSGTEAFF
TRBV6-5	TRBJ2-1	CASGEGRPSYNEQFF
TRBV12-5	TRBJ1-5	CASGLRENQPQHF
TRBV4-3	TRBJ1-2	CASSQVPQGYGYTF
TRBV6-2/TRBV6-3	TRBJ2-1	CASSLLPLNEQFF
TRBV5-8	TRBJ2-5	CASSTDLSTQYF
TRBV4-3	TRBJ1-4	CASSQVTGRTPVGKLFF
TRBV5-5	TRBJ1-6	CASSSGQGYSPLHF
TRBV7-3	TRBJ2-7	CASSLGARHTDYEQYF
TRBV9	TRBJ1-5	CASSRTMTQPQHF
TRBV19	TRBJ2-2	CASSIRTGPGELFF
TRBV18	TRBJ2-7	CASSPREPYEQYF
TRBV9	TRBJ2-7	CASSATPDRSYEQYF
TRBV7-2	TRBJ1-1	CASSSRSGGRAEAFF
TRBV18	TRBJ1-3	CASSPTGSGNTIYF
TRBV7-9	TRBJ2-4	CASSLSELAKNIQYF
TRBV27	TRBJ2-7	CASSLSPWQGGEQYF
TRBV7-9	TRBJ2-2	CASSPSVFYTGELFF
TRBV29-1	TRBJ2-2	CSVEGPQGNTGELFF
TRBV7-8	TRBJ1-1	CASSLGGGYEAFF
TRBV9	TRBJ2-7	CASSVEAGYSYEQYF
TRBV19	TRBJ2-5	CASSRQGRETQYF
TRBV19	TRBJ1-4	CASSIYAATNEKLFF
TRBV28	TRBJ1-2	CASSAEEAYGYTF
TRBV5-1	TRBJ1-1	CASSLVGEGTEAFF
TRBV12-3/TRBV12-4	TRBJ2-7	CASSFGTSNEQYF
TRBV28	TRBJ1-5	CASSEDPRGRQPQHF
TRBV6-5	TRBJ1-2	CASRRRELYGYTF
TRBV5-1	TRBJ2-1	CASSFNAGGYNEQFF
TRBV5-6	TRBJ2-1	CASSLGRRSSYNEQFF
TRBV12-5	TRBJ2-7	CASGLEAGAAYEQYF
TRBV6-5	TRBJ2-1	CASSYSSAGYNEQFF
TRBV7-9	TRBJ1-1	CASSFGETEAFF
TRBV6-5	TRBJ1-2	CASRPGQGGDYGYTF
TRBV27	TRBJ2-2	CASSPPPRQGFDTGELFF
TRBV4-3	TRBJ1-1	CASSQESGVRGTEAFF
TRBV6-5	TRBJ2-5	CASSTTAETQYF
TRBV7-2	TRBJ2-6	CASSFGTTSSGANVLTF
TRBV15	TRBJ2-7	CATSRTSTGSYEQYF
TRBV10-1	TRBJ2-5	CASSRSPGETQYF
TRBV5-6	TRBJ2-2	CASSFKAGKVGELFF
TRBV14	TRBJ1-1	CASSQDPPGNTEAFF
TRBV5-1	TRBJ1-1	CASSQGQGPMNTEAFF
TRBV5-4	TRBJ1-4	CASGPGGIREKLFF
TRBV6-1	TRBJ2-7	CASSELGREYEQYF
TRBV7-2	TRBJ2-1	CASSTKRGWLNEQFF
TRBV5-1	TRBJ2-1	CASSWGQGARNEQFF
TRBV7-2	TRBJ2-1	CASSRGQDYNEQFF
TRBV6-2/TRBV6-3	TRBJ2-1	CASSSSTGNEQFF
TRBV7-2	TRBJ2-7	CASSARTGAYEQYF
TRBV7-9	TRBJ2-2	CASSHTQGPNTGELFF